The 24 T cell receptor beta chains listed next were all sequenced from one sample in a study of blood T cell repertoires in COVID-19. The protocol was immunoSEQ multiplex PCR, while the TCRdb copy is restricted to in-frame clones and leaves out a portion. The table includes over 200,000 clones, 75% to 85% detected once. The material sequenced was PBMCs or T cells enriched from blood (not recorded which). These receptors originate from a man in his forties who had recovered from COVID-19.

This clone was seen a single time. This chain joins TRBV7-6 and TRBJ2-1, with TRBD2 matching 9 bases. This CDR3 region has 16 residues. Per the germline V gene, CDR1 is SGHVS and CDR2 is FNYEAQ. The V segment lost 2 bases and the J segment 8 bases; nucleotides outside the gene matches: 10. CDR3 bases: TGTGCCAGCAGCTTATTGGCGGGGGGGCAATTAGATGAGCAGTTCTTC. This translates into CASSLLAGGQLDEQFF. Supplemented by reference TRBV7-6 and TRBJ2-1, the full variable domain reads GAGVSQSPRYKVTKRGQDVALRCDPISGHVSLYWYRQALGQGPEFLTYFNYEAQQDKSGLPNDRFSAERPEGSISTLTIQRTEQRDSAMYRCASSLLAGGQLDEQFFGPGTRLTVL.

V and J are TRBV3-1 (or the pseudogene TRBV3-2) and TRBJ2-2; the match to TRBD2 covers 8 bases. Germline V gene sequence: CDR1 LGHDT, CDR2 YNNKEL (reference sequence). V gave up 4 bases and J gave up 1 base; unmatched junction bases: 11. This CDR3 contains 18 residues. The CDR3: CASSPTSGSIKNTGELFF. The CDR3 region has the DNA TGTGCCAGCAGCCCAACTAGCGGAAGCATAAAGAACACCGGGGAGCTGTTTTTT.

This chain links TRBV9 with TRBJ2-1; the match to TRBD1 covers 7 bases. This CDR3 is built from 14 residues. Germline CDR1 is SGDLS and CDR2 is YYNGEE. The J segment lost 7 bases and the V segment lost 4 bases, leaving 8 bases of the junction unmatched. This CDR3 is CASSRPSQGNEQFF. The CDR3 bases are TGTGCCAGCAGCCGCCCTTCACAGGGGAATGAGCAGTTCTTC.

Details on this clone: Other DNA sequences of this sample code for an identical CDR3. The chain combines TRBV6-4 with TRBJ1-1, with D maybe TRBD1 (5 bases). Trimming removed 0 bases from V and 4 bases from J, with 9 bases in between. The CDR3 covers 14 residues. The germline gives CDR1 MRHNA, CDR2 SNTAGT. CDR3 coding DNA: TGTGCCAGCAGTGACTCGAGTAGGGGCACTGAAGCTTTCTTT. This translates into CASSDSSRGTEAFF.

The chain has TRBV7-8 and TRBJ1-2, with 11 bases aligning to TRBD1. Germline V gives CDR1 SGHVS, CDR2 FQNEAQ. The CDR3 runs 17 residues. Unmatched junction bases numbered 12, after V lost 5 bases and J lost 4 bases. CDR3: CASSVGQGVTGAYGYTF. The CDR3 DNA reads TGTGCCAGCAGCGTGGGACAGGGGGTGACCGGAGCCTATGGCTACACCTTC.

This chain links TRBV4-2 with TRBJ1-4; D remains ambiguous. The CDR3 covers 14 residues. The germline V gene encodes CDR1 LGHNA and CDR2 YNFKEQ. V was clipped by 4 bases and J by 2 bases, with 8 bases between them. The CDR3 nucleotides read TGTGCCAGCAGCCCGGCGGGGACTAATGAAAAACTGTTTTTT. Translated: CASSPAGTNEKLFF.

The V and J genes are TRBV9 and TRBJ2-5, with D possibly TRBD1 on 6 matching bases. CDR3 length: 14 residues. Germline V gene data show CDR1 as SGDLS and CDR2 as YYNGEE. V lost 0 bases and J lost 5, with 11 bases in between. The CDR3: CASSVVGGMETQYF. The DNA of the CDR3 is TGTGCCAGCAGCGTAGTAGGGGGAATGGAGACCCAGTACTTC.

This clone has just one count. The rearrangement joins TRBV27 to TRBJ2-1; D is undetermined. With 0 bases removed from V and 3 bases from J, the gap between germline ends came to 6 bases. In germline, CDR1 is MNHEY, CDR2 SMNVEV (reference sequence). The CDR3 length is 14 residues. In DNA form, the CDR3 reads TGTGCCAGCAGTTTATCGCGGAGCTACAATGAGCAGTTCTTC. It encodes CASSLSRSYNEQFF.

The count of this clone is one. The rearrangement uses TRBV4-2 and TRBJ2-1; 8 bases fit TRBD2. The CDR3 consists of 14 residues. Germline V gene sequence: CDR1 LGHNA, CDR2 YNFKEQ. Trimming took 0 bases from V and 8 from J; bases not matched to a gene: 3. The CDR3 reads CASSQDGGAYEQFF. The CDR3 DNA sequence: TGTGCCAGCAGCCAAGACGGGGGGGCATATGAGCAGTTCTTC.

V usage is TRBV6-5 and J usage is TRBJ1-2, with a tentative D call TRBD1 (6 bases). Trimming stripped 8 bases from V and 1 base from J, with 14 bases between. There are 14 residues in the CDR3. Germline CDR1 and CDR2: MNHEY and SVGAGI. Here the CDR3 reads CASSPDSDNYGYTF. The DNA of the CDR3 is TGTGCCAGCTCCCCGGACAGCGATAACTATGGCTACACCTTC.

This chain connects TRBV11-2 to TRBJ1-5, with 7 bases aligning to TRBD1. Germline values: CDR1 SGHAT, CDR2 FQNNGV. This CDR3 has 18 residues. Trimming cost V 0 bases and J 3 bases; bases outside gene matches: 11. The CDR3 region is CASSLDPRLGQLNQPQHF. Written as DNA, the CDR3 is TGTGCCAGCAGCTTAGACCCTCGCCTGGGACAGCTCAATCAGCCCCAGCATTTT.

This clone was detected only once. This sequence joins TRBV19 and TRBJ1-5; TRBD1 agrees at 9 bases. This CDR3 has 16 residues. V lost 5 bases to trimming and J lost 4 bases; unmatched junction nucleotides: 9. CDR1 is LNHDA and CDR2 is SQIVND in the germline V gene (reference sequence). The CDR3 DNA sequence: TGTGCCAGTAGTTTACTCCGGGACAGGGTGAATCAGCCCCAGCATTTT. Residues: CASSLLRDRVNQPQHF.

This chain joins TRBV7-9 and TRBJ1-1; D is ambiguous. The CDR3 length is 11 residues. V was trimmed by 5 bases and J by 11 bases, leaving 12 bases between them. Germline V CDR1 and CDR2: SEHNR, FQNEAQ (reference sequence). This CDR3 reads CASSRSSSAFF. In DNA, the CDR3 is TGTGCCAGCAGCCGCAGTTCTTCCGCTTTCTTT.

In nucleotides, the CDR3 is TGTGCCTGGAGTGGGGGACTAGCGGGATCGAATACGCAGTATTTT. Translating it yields CAWSGGLAGSNTQYF. The rearrangement links TRBV30 to TRBJ2-3, with 13 bases matching TRBD2. V was pared by 1 base and J by 7 bases, with 5 bases of the junction left unmatched. Germline CDR1 GTSNPN, CDR2 SVGIG (reference sequence). The CDR3 covers 15 residues. Complete variable domain (other parts from reference TRBV30 and TRBJ2-3): SQTIHQWPATLVQPVGSPLSLECTVEGTSNPNLYWYRQAAGRGLQLLFYSVGIGQISSEVPQNLSASRPQDRQFILSSKKLLLSDSGFYLCAWSGGLAGSNTQYFGPGTRLTVL.

The chain employs TRBV11-2 and TRBJ2-5; maybe TRBD2 (7 bases). This CDR3 is 16 amino acids long. Germline-derived CDR1 and CDR2 are SGHAT and FQNNGV. Between the trimmed V and J ends, which lost 0 bases and 1 base, there was a span of 12 bases. CDR3 residues: CASSLDSGGFQETQYF. Written as DNA, the CDR3 is TGTGCCAGCAGCTTAGATTCGGGGGGCTTCCAAGAGACCCAGTACTTC. The variable domain in full, with the rest retrieved from reference TRBV11-2 and TRBJ2-5, is EAGVAQSPRYKIIEKRQSVAFWCNPISGHATLYWYQQILGQGPKLLIQFQNNGVVDDSQLPKDRFSAERLKGVDSTLKIQPAKLEDSAVYLCASSLDSGGFQETQYFGPGTRLLVL.

As regards this clone: Other DNA variants within this sample encode the same CDR3. The chain has TRBV2 and TRBJ2-7; D is perhaps TRBD1 (5 bases). CDR3 length: 13 residues. The germline V and J ends were trimmed by 3 bases and 5 bases, with 11 bases remaining between them. CDR1 and CDR2 from the germline V gene are SNHLY and FYNNEI. CDR3 sequence (DNA): TGTGCCAGCAGTGAGGTACAGGAACACGAGCAGTACTTC. Residues: CASSEVQEHEQYF.

This clone was recorded at least ten times. This sequence joins TRBV9 and TRBJ2-1, with TRBD1 as a possible D gene (6 bases). V lost 3 bases, J lost 8 bases, and 12 bases lay in between. Germline CDR1 and CDR2: SGDLS and YYNGEE. The CDR3 totals 13 residues. In DNA, the CDR3 is TGTGCCAGCAGCGAGGGGGACCTCGATGAGCAGTTCTTC. Protein sequence: CASSEGDLDEQFF.

V gene TRBV29-1 combines with J gene TRBJ2-2; the D gene is possibly TRBD1 (6 bases). The CDR3 is 13 residues long. Trimming removed 7 bases from V and 5 bases from J, with 14 bases in between. Germline values: CDR1 SQVTM, CDR2 ANQGSEA. CDR3: CSAVTGLTGELFF. The CDR3 nucleotides are TGCAGCGCGGTTACAGGGTTAACCGGGGAGCTGTTTTTT.

The gene calls are TRBV29-1 and TRBJ1-2; weak D call: TRBD1 (5 bases). V was shortened by 0 bases and J by 8 bases, with 10 bases between the two germline ends. Germline V CDR1 and CDR2: SQVTM, ANQGSEA. There are 12 residues in the CDR3. DNA of the CDR3: TGCAGCGTTGAAGATCAAAGGGGCGGCTACACCTTC. This codes for CSVEDQRGGYTF.

This clone was recorded a few times. The J gene is TRBJ1-1, the V gene TRBV5-1; 8 bases are a match to TRBD1. This CDR3 spans 17 amino acids. The germline V gene encodes CDR1 SGHRS and CDR2 YFSETQ. J was trimmed by 1 base and V by 2 bases; bases with no gene match: 10. CDR3 in DNA: TGCGCCAGCAGCTTCGGGGACAGGAGAGGAGGGAACACTGAAGCTTTCTTT. It encodes CASSFGDRRGGNTEAFF.

This chain connects TRBV6-4 to TRBJ2-7, with D maybe TRBD2 (6 bases). This CDR3 is built from 16 residues. V lost 6 bases, J lost 1 base, and 19 bases lay in between. Looked up from germline, CDR1 is MRHNA and CDR2 is SNTAGT. CDR3 in DNA: TGTGCCAGCAGGGCCCCTAAGGGAGGCAAATCCTACGAGCAGTACTTC. Residues: CASRAPKGGKSYEQYF.

The chain is built from TRBV5-4 and TRBJ1-2; a weak D match, TRBD1 (6 bases). There are 13 residues in the CDR3. Trimming stripped 2 bases from V and 8 bases from J, with 13 bases between. Germline V CDR1 and CDR2: SGHNT, YYREEE (reference sequence). CDR3 in amino acids: CASSLTGSGGYTF. CDR3 bases: TGTGCCAGCAGCTTAACAGGGTCGGGCGGCTACACCTTC.

The chain joins TRBV5-8 to TRBJ1-1; D not certain. The CDR3 totals 14 residues. Germline V gives CDR1 SGHTS, CDR2 YDEGEE. V was cut by 0 bases and J by 6 bases, with 12 bases left in between. The CDR3 bases are TGTGCCAGCAGCTTGGCGTTCCACATACCTGAAGCTTTCTTT. The encoded protein is CASSLAFHIPEAFF.

This sequence joins TRBV19 and TRBJ1-2; no clear D. Germline lookup yields CDR1 LNHDA and CDR2 SQIVND (reference sequence). V was cut by 7 bases and J by 5 bases, with 17 bases left in between. The CDR3 is made up of 14 amino acids. The CDR3 DNA reads as TGTGCCAGTACCACGGTCGAGGTGAGGTATGGCTACACCTTC. It translates to CASTTVEVRYGYTF.